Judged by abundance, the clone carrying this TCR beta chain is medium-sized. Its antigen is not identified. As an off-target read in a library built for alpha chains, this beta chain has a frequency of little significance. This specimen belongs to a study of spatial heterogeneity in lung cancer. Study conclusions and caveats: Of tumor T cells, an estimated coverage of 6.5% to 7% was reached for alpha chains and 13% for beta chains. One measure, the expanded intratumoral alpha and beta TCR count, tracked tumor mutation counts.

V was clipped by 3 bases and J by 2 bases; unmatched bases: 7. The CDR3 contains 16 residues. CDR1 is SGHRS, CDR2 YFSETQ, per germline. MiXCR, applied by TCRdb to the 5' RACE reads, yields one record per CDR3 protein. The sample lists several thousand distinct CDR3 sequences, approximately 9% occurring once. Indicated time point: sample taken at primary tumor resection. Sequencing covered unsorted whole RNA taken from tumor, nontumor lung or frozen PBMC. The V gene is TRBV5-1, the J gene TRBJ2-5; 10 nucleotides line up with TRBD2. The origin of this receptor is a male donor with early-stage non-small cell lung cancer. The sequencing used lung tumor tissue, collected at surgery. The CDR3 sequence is CASSSGRTSGQETQYF. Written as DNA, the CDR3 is TGCGCCAGCAGCTCCGGCCGGACTAGCGGACAAGAGACCCAGTACTTC.